Sequencing of this TCR beta chain was carried out in a study of blood T cells in healthy people across ages. Findings and caveats of the study: A roughly linear fall in TCR beta diversity per million T cells was seen with increasing age.

As concerns this clonotype: Its target is unknown. One end of the junction varies from germline; a read error may be responsible.

Around 9.4 milliliters was the volume of peripheral blood drawn from each donor. Next came a second PCR, run for about 6 to 12 cycles, which used a sample-barcoded 5' primer along with a J-beta primer mix. TCRdb recomputed calls from the 5' RACE reads with MiXCR, one row per CDR3 protein. Altogether hundreds of thousands of distinct CDR3 sequences are present, approximately 30% being singletons, with the ten largest covering about 15%. Material for sequencing was blood. This receptor was taken from a woman at least 80 years old in good health.

CDR3 region: CASGISGGGTDTEYF. The CDR3 DNA sequence: TGTGCCAGCGGGATTAGCGGGGGGGGCACAGATACGGAGTATTTT. This rearrangement joins TRBV12-3 or TRBV12-4 to TRBJ2-3; 11 bases are a match to TRBD2. There are 15 residues in the CDR3.